Sequencing of this T cell receptor beta chain was carried out in a study of cytomegalovirus exposure and HLA in healthy donors. General study points: Sequencing likely generated an artifact that appeared as a cluster of highly shared sequence variants. An apparent linkage of common viral pathogens to several of the most significant clusters emerged in a later analysis. A later analysis reportedly found that, within productive TCRs, an Asian-associated ancestry cluster had fewer N-insertions than the mean observed across the roughly 700 donors. In a later analysis, HLA-associated TCR beta chains were more clonally expanded than equally common others.

The CDR3 loop spans 15 amino acids. The V gene's germline CDR1 is SNHLY and CDR2 FYNNEI. Trimming removed 6 bases from V and 4 bases from J; junction bases left unmatched: 7. PCR primers comprised 60 Vbeta and 13 Jbeta primers. The method was immunoSEQ multiplex PCR; TCRdb's version includes in-frame clones alone and lacks a portion of them. This table holds approximately 110,000 clones, roughly 80% found once. About this clone: Its specificity is not known.

The source of this sequence is a female donor in good health and CMV-seropositive. The sample comprised PBMCs. V gene TRBV2 combines with J gene TRBJ1-5; 9 bases fit TRBD1. The CDR3, as DNA: TGTGCCAGCAGACAGGGGGCTCATCGGAATCAGCCCCAGCATTTT. This translates into CASRQGAHRNQPQHF.